What follows are 15 T cell receptor beta chains derived from one specimen sequenced in a study of T-cell reconstitution after alpha-beta-depleted transplantation in children. This sample's TCRbeta library carried unique molecular identifier barcodes. TCRdb used MiXCR to reprocess the PCR reads, holding one entry per CDR3 protein. The table has about 480,000 distinct CDR3 sequences, about 12% seen once; the top ten hold around 6%. The source material was PBMCs from the stem cell graft donor, sampled from the stem cell graft. These receptors were obtained from a human donor who donated a stem cell graft to a child with combined immunodeficiency.

V usage is TRBV29-1 and J usage is TRBJ2-7; 8 positions agree with TRBD1. V gave up 3 bases and J gave up 4 bases; unmatched junction bases: 8. Germline V gives CDR1 SQVTM, CDR2 ANQGSEA. The length of the CDR3 is 14 residues. CDR3 nucleotide sequence: TGCAGCGTTGAGACCTCAGGGGACAGGTACGAGCAGTACTTC. Translating gives CSVETSGDRYEQYF.

The chain recombines TRBV10-3 with TRBJ2-7, with 7 positions matching TRBD1. From germline, CDR1 is ENHRY and CDR2 SYGVKD. The CDR3 is 12 amino acids. V was clipped by 10 bases and J by 0 bases; unmatched bases: 3. The CDR3 nucleotides are TGTGCCACCAACAGGGGCTCCTACGAGCAGTACTTC. Protein sequence: CATNRGSYEQYF.

The chain combines TRBV5-1 with TRBJ1-3; D is undetermined. The CDR3 has 15 amino acids. From germline, CDR1 is SGHRS and CDR2 YFSETQ. V was clipped by 2 bases and J by 0 bases, with 9 bases between them. The CDR3 DNA reads as TGCGCCAGCAGCTTTGGAGTATCCTCTGGAAACACCATATATTTT. Its translation is CASSFGVSSGNTIYF.

This clonotype was counted between two and nine times. The chain combines TRBV10-3 with TRBJ2-5; D might be TRBD1 or TRBD2, each matching 6 bases. Germline loops: CDR1 ENHRY, CDR2 SYGVKD. With 5 bases removed from V and 3 bases from J, the gap between germline ends came to 10 bases. The CDR3 is 13 amino acids. CDR3 coding DNA: TGTGCCATCAGTTGGGGGGCCGAAGAGACCCAGTACTTC. This gives the protein CAISWGAEETQYF.

V and J are TRBV13 and TRBJ2-3; perhaps TRBD1 as D (6 bases). Germline CDR1 reads PRHDT; CDR2 reads FYEKMQ (reference sequence). This CDR3 is 19 amino acids long. Between the trimmed V and J ends, which lost 0 bases and 2 bases, there was a span of 21 bases. The CDR3 protein is CASSLGGYRSAGDTDTQYF. DNA for the CDR3: TGTGCCAGCAGCTTAGGAGGTTATCGTAGTGCAGGGGACACAGATACGCAGTATTTT.

This clonotype was observed at least ten times. J is TRBJ2-2 and V is TRBV12-3 or TRBV12-4; TRBD1 aligns across 10 bases. This CDR3 spans 15 amino acids. The trim removed 3 bases at V and 2 bases at J, leaving 0 bases unmatched. The CDR3 is CASSLTGGNTGELFF. DNA of the CDR3: TGTGCCAGCAGTTTGACAGGGGGCAACACCGGGGAGCTGTTTTTT.

There are a few counts of this clonotype. The chain has TRBV3-1 and TRBJ1-5; D perhaps matches TRBD1 (5 bases). The CDR3 is 15 amino acids. The V end was cut by 0 bases, the J end by 9 bases, with 15 bases between. Germline V lookup: CDR1 LGHDT, CDR2 YNNKEL (reference sequence). For the CDR3, the DNA is TGTGCCAGCAGCCAAGATGGTCAGGGCTTCTGGCCCCAGCATTTT. Its translation is CASSQDGQGFWPQHF.

The gene calls are TRBV5-1 and TRBJ2-1; 10 positions match TRBD2. With V trimmed by 4 bases and J by 4 bases, 5 bases remained unmatched. The CDR3 sequence is 15 residues long. Per germline, CDR1 SGHRS and CDR2 YFSETQ. CDR3: CASSLAGERYNEQFF. The CDR3 nucleotides read TGCGCCAGCAGCCTAGCGGGGGAGAGATACAATGAGCAGTTCTTC. The full variable domain, completed using reference TRBV5-1 and TRBJ2-1, is KAGVTQTPRYLIKTRGQQVTLSCSPISGHRSVSWYQQTPGQGLQFLFEYFSETQRNKGNFPGRFSGRQFSNSRSEMNVSTLELGDSALYLCASSLAGERYNEQFFGPGTRLTVL.

Ten or more counts support this clonotype. V is TRBV12-3 or TRBV12-4 and J is TRBJ1-3; 9 bases line up with TRBD1. The CDR3 is 16 amino acids. J lost 3 bases, V lost 2 bases, and 5 bases had no gene match. This chain's CDR3 is CASSLYRGLGGNTIYF. The CDR3 bases are TGTGCCAGCAGTTTATACAGGGGGCTGGGTGGAAACACCATATATTTT.

This clonotype was picked up many times. The rearrangement uses TRBV14 and TRBJ2-2; 7 bases are shared with TRBD2. This CDR3 spans 15 amino acids. CDR1 is SGHDN, CDR2 FVKESK, per germline. V lost 5 bases, J lost 8 bases, and 11 bases stayed unmatched. Here the CDR3 reads CASSTSSGDLGELFF. Here the CDR3 DNA reads TGTGCCAGCAGCACTTCTAGCGGCGACTTGGGGGAGCTGTTTTTT.

Written as DNA, the CDR3 is TGTGCCAGCAGCTTGTTCGGGGGGAGCAACTATGGCTACACCTTC. Translating gives CASSLFGGSNYGYTF. This rearrangement joins TRBV5-4 to TRBJ1-2; D is possibly TRBD1 (5 bases). The length of the CDR3 is 15 residues. Germline loops: CDR1 SGHNT, CDR2 YYREEE (reference sequence). V was clipped by 1 base and J by 2 bases, with 12 bases between them.

The chain recombines TRBV11-2 with TRBJ2-6, with 7 bases matching TRBD1. Germline CDR1 is SGHAT and CDR2 is FQNNGV. After removal of 1 base from V and 1 base from J, the junction contained 7 bases not matched to a gene. The CDR3 is made up of 18 amino acids. CDR3 in amino acids: CASSLGIQGRSGANVLTF. The CDR3 DNA reads TGTGCCAGCAGCTTAGGGATACAGGGGAGATCTGGGGCCAACGTCCTGACTTTC. Based on the CDR3 plus reference TRBV11-2 and TRBJ2-6, the full variable domain is EAGVAQSPRYKIIEKRQSVAFWCNPISGHATLYWYQQILGQGPKLLIQFQNNGVVDDSQLPKDRFSAERLKGVDSTLKIQPAKLEDSAVYLCASSLGIQGRSGANVLTFGAGSRLTVL.

In this sample, this clonotype turned up many times. CDR3 DNA sequence: TGTGCCACCAGTGACCCCAGGACCCTGAACACCGGGGAGCTGTTTTTT. This encodes CATSDPRTLNTGELFF. The rearrangement joins TRBV24-1 to TRBJ2-2; D is unclear. The germline V gene has CDR1 KGHDR and CDR2 SFDVKD. The CDR3 runs to 16 residues. The V end lost 4 bases, the J end lost 1 base, and 12 bases lay between the germline ends.

Many counts were recorded for this clonotype. This chain connects TRBV6-2 or TRBV6-3 to TRBJ2-2; D gene uncertain. The CDR3 is made up of 13 amino acids. V gave up 2 bases and J gave up 5 bases, with 6 bases separating them. CDR1 MNHEY and CDR2 SVGEGT come from the germline V gene. CDR3 nucleotides: TGTGCCAGCAGTTACCTTCAAACCGGGGAGCTGTTTTTT. Amino acids: CASSYLQTGELFF.

This clonotype was seen a handful of times. The chain couples TRBV12-3 or TRBV12-4 to TRBJ2-1; D gene ambiguous. V was shortened by 7 bases and J by 6 bases, with 19 bases between the two germline ends. The CDR3 has 15 residues. CDR3 coding DNA: TGTGCCAGCACGCGGCAGACTTTAACCACCAATGAGCAGTTCTTC. Translated: CASTRQTLTTNEQFF.